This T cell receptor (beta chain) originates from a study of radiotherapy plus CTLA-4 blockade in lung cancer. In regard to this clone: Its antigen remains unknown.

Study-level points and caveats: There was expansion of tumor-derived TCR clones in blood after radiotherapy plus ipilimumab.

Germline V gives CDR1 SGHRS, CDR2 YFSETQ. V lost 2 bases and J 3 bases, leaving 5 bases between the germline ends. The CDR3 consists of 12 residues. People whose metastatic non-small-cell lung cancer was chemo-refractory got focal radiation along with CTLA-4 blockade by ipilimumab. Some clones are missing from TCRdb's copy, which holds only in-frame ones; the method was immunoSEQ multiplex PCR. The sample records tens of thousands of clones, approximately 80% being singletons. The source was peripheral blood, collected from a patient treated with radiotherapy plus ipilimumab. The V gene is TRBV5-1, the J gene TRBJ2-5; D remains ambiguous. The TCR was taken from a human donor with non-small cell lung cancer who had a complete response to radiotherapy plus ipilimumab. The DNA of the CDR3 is TGCGCCAGCAGCTTCTCGGAAGAGACCCAGTACTTC. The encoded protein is CASSFSEETQYF.